This T cell receptor (beta chain) came from a study of shared clonotypes between healthy human individuals. Produced via immunoSEQ multiplex PCR; TCRdb's table is partial and in-frame only. The table includes under 2.5 million clones, just under 95% detected once. The CDR3 sequence is 15 residues long. Unmatched junction bases numbered 3, after V lost 2 bases and J lost 0 bases. In germline, CDR1 is SGHRS, CDR2 YFSETQ. The J gene is TRBJ1-2, the V gene TRBV5-1; 8 bases are shared with TRBD1. This receptor was identified in a man younger than 30 in good health. Some clones in this sample may be carry-over from other donors' samples. Sequenced sample: naive CD4+ T cells from PBMCs. Subset: CD45RA+ positively selected. The CDR3 loop reads CASSFSTGANYGYTF. In DNA form, the CDR3 reads TGCGCCAGCAGCTTCTCGACAGGGGCTAACTATGGCTACACCTTC.